One sample yielded the 21 T cell receptor beta chains listed below, sequenced in a study of cytomegalovirus exposure and HLA in healthy donors. This PCR relied on a set of 60 Vbeta primers and 13 Jbeta primers. Using immunoSEQ multiplex PCR, the repertoire was profiled, and TCRdb retains in-frame clones only, with some absent. Here the sample spans around 250,000 clones, around 80% being singletons. Material for sequencing was PBMCs. The receptors originated from a woman aged 55-70 years in good health and CMV-seropositive.

This chain links TRBV7-9 with TRBJ2-3; 7 bases map to TRBD1. In germline, CDR1 is SEHNR, CDR2 FQNEAQ (reference sequence). Unmatched junction bases numbered 8, after V lost 3 bases and J lost 2 bases. CDR3 length equals 16 residues. The CDR3 coding sequence is TGTGCCAGCAGCTTTCCAACAGGGGTATTCACAGATACGCAGTATTTT. Its protein is CASSFPTGVFTDTQYF.

The J gene is TRBJ1-1, the V gene TRBV5-4; TRBD1 might be the D (6 bases). The length of the CDR3 is 16 residues. Germline V gives CDR1 SGHNT, CDR2 YYREEE (reference sequence). The V end lost 0 bases, the J end lost 3 bases, and 15 bases lay between the germline ends. CDR3 amino acids: CASSLVGRGYHTEAFF. The CDR3 coding sequence is TGTGCCAGCAGCTTGGTTGGCAGGGGTTACCACACTGAAGCTTTCTTT.

This clone is a singleton in its sample. The rearrangement links TRBV14 to TRBJ1-4; 9 bases are shared with TRBD1. The junction had 7 bases not matched to a gene; V was cut back by 3 bases and J by 8 bases. Germline V lookup: CDR1 SGHDN, CDR2 FVKESK. The CDR3 loop spans 15 amino acids. The CDR3 DNA reads as TGTGCCAGCAGCCATACGGGGACAGGGTGGGAAAAACTGTTTTTT. Protein product: CASSHTGTGWEKLFF.

This clone was observed once. The V call is TRBV20-1, the J call TRBJ1-1, with D maybe TRBD1 (6 bases). The CDR3 is made up of 11 amino acids. Germline V gene data show CDR1 as DFQATT and CDR2 as SNEGSKA (reference sequence). With 2 bases removed from V and 9 bases from J, the gap between germline ends came to 10 bases. CDR3 DNA sequence: TGCAGTGCTAGATTCGGACAGCAAGCTTTCTTT. Its translation is CSARFGQQAFF.

The chain joins TRBV11-1 to TRBJ1-1; perhaps TRBD1 as D (5 bases). The CDR3 has 15 amino acids. Germline V gene data show CDR1 as SGHAT and CDR2 as FQDESV (reference sequence). V lost 4 bases to trimming and J lost 5 bases, with 17 bases between them. The CDR3 here is CASSSRSGMETEAFF. CDR3 coding DNA: TGTGCCAGCAGCTCTCGGTCAGGGATGGAGACTGAAGCTTTCTTT. Supplemented by reference TRBV11-1 and TRBJ1-1, the full variable domain reads EAEVAQSPRYKITEKSQAVAFWCDPISGHATLYWYRQILGQGPELLVQFQDESVVDDSQLPKDRFSAERLKGVDSTLKIQPAELGDSAMYLCASSSRSGMETEAFFGQGTRLTVV.

The V and J genes are TRBV5-4 and TRBJ2-3; TRBD2 matches 7 bases. Germline CDR1 and CDR2: SGHNT and YYREEE (reference sequence). The trim removed 2 bases at V and 0 bases at J, leaving 3 bases unmatched. The CDR3 consists of 15 residues. CDR3 in DNA: TGTGCCAGCAGCTTCGGGGGGAGTAGCACAGATACGCAGTATTTT. It encodes CASSFGGSSTDTQYF.

Comment on this clone: The identical CDR3 is also encoded by other nucleotide sequences in the sample. The gene calls are TRBV19 and TRBJ1-2, with D tentatively TRBD1 (6 bases). The V gene lost 4 bases and the J gene lost 2 bases, with 17 bases spanning the gap. The germline gives CDR1 LNHDA, CDR2 SQIVND (reference sequence). The CDR3 is 16 amino acids. This chain's CDR3 is CASSTRTAGLNYGYTF. The CDR3 nucleotides read TGTGCCAGTAGTACTCGGACAGCAGGCCTCAACTATGGCTACACCTTC.

Turning to this clone: Additional DNA sequences in this sample encode the identical CDR3. The rearrangement joins TRBV4-1 to TRBJ2-7; 10 bases line up with TRBD1. The V segment lost 4 bases and the J segment 2 bases; nucleotides outside the gene matches: 2. Germline values: CDR1 MGHRA, CDR2 YSYEKL. CDR3 length: 14 amino acids. In DNA, the CDR3 is TGCGCCAGCAGCCGGGGACAGGGGACCTACGAGCAGTACTTC. Residues: CASSRGQGTYEQYF.

This chain uses TRBV19 with TRBJ2-4; D is possibly TRBD2 (6 bases). CDR3 length equals 16 residues. With 5 bases removed from V and 0 bases from J, the gap between germline ends came to 14 bases. Germline values: CDR1 LNHDA, CDR2 SQIVND (reference sequence). CDR3 DNA: TGTGCCAGTAGTCCCGGCGGGATGGTAGCCAAAAACATTCAGTACTTC. This encodes CASSPGGMVAKNIQYF.

This clone has only one observation. The chain couples TRBV18 to TRBJ1-1, with 7 bases identical to TRBD1. The CDR3 runs 15 residues. From germline, CDR1 is KGHSH and CDR2 LQKENI. V shed 5 bases, J shed 4 bases, and the junction held 10 bases outside the gene matches. CDR3 bases: TGTGCCAGCTCAATGACAGGGCGTGGAGGCACTGAAGCTTTCTTT. The encoded protein is CASSMTGRGGTEAFF.

The chain links TRBV28 to TRBJ2-7; the match to TRBD2 covers 12 bases. Trimming at V came to 3 bases and at J to 2 bases, leaving 11 bases not matched to a gene. From germline, CDR1 is MDHEN and CDR2 SYDVKM. The CDR3 is made up of 18 amino acids. The CDR3 DNA follows: TGTGCCAGCAGTTTCCCCCTTGGGGCTAGCGGGAGGGCCTACGAGCAGTACTTC. It translates to CASSFPLGASGRAYEQYF. Variable domain in full (rest from reference TRBV28 and TRBJ2-7): DVKVTQSSRYLVKRTGEKVFLECVQDMDHENMFWYRQDPGLGLRLIYFSYDVKMKEKGDIPEGYSVSREKKERFSLILESASTNQTSMYLCASSFPLGASGRAYEQYFGPGTRLTVT.

V usage is TRBV10-2 and J usage is TRBJ1-1, with D perhaps matching TRBD1 (5 bases). With 4 bases removed from V and 0 bases from J, the gap between germline ends came to 12 bases. Per the germline V gene, CDR1 is WSHSY and CDR2 is SAAADI. The CDR3 is 15 residues long. The CDR3 sequence: CASSARQLMNTEAFF. The CDR3, as DNA: TGCGCCAGCAGTGCACGACAGCTCATGAACACTGAAGCTTTCTTT.

The J gene is TRBJ2-1, the V gene TRBV5-1, with 11 bases aligning to TRBD1. J was trimmed by 8 bases and V by 4 bases; bases with no gene match: 8. Germline V lookup: CDR1 SGHRS, CDR2 YFSETQ. The CDR3 covers 15 residues. The CDR3 DNA sequence: TGCGCCAGCAGCCTTTACCGGGACAGGGGGGATGAGCAGTTCTTC. Its translation is CASSLYRDRGDEQFF.

This clone showed up just a few times. The chain uses TRBV6-5 and TRBJ1-1; tentative D call: TRBD1 (6 bases). This CDR3 region has 14 residues. V dropped 2 bases and J dropped 4 bases, with 11 bases sitting between them. Germline-derived CDR1 and CDR2 are MNHEY and SVGAGI. CDR3 in DNA: TGTGCCAGCAGTTACACCAGGGGCTCCACTGAAGCTTTCTTT. Translation: CASSYTRGSTEAFF.

The J gene is TRBJ2-1, the V gene TRBV7-2, with 7 bases lining up with TRBD1. V lost 5 bases and J lost 6; bases outside the gene matches: 19. The CDR3 contains 18 residues. The V gene's germline CDR1 is SGHTA and CDR2 FQGNSA. The CDR3 DNA reads TGTGCCAGCAGCCTTAGGCCACTAACAGGGGACAACACCAATGAGCAGTTCTTC. Its protein is CASSLRPLTGDNTNEQFF.

This chain joins TRBV7-9 and TRBJ2-7, with D unclear. The CDR3 consists of 14 residues. The germline V gene encodes CDR1 SEHNR and CDR2 FQNEAQ (reference sequence). Between the trimmed V and J ends, which lost 1 base and 2 bases, there was a span of 9 bases. The CDR3 sequence: CASSLVIDPYEQYF. The CDR3 DNA follows: TGTGCCAGCAGCTTAGTAATAGATCCCTACGAGCAGTACTTC.

The rearrangement joins TRBV19 to TRBJ2-2; possible D gene TRBD2, 6 bases. Germline CDR1 LNHDA, CDR2 SQIVND (reference sequence). Trimming shortened V by 8 bases and J by 7 bases, and 26 bases separated the two germline ends. CDR3 size: 17 residues. CDR3 sequence (DNA): TGTGCCAGTTCGAGAAGGGACGCGGGACTGCAGGACGGGGAGCTGTTTTTT. This translates into CASSRRDAGLQDGELFF.

The rearrangement joins TRBV6-6 to TRBJ1-1, with 8 bases identical to TRBD1. The CDR3 runs to 14 residues. Germline CDR1 reads MNHNY; CDR2 reads SVGAGI (reference sequence). V was clipped by 3 bases and J by 6 bases; unmatched bases: 6. CDR3 sequence (DNA): TGTGCCAGCAGTTATACAGGGGGTCTGGCTGAAGCTTTCTTT. Translated: CASSYTGGLAEAFF.

J is TRBJ2-7 and V is TRBV28, with D possibly being TRBD1 (6 bases). The CDR3 contains 17 residues. Germline V gives CDR1 MDHEN, CDR2 SYDVKM. The V gene lost 3 bases and the J gene lost 0 bases, with 18 bases spanning the gap. The CDR3 spells CASSLGRYRTVSYEQYF. Written as DNA, the CDR3 is TGTGCCAGCAGTTTGGGTAGGTACAGGACAGTCTCCTACGAGCAGTACTTC.

CDR3 protein: CASSTGQGENIQYF. CDR3 in DNA: TGTGCCAGCAGCACGGGACAGGGGGAAAACATTCAGTACTTC. The chain employs TRBV9 and TRBJ2-4; 11 bases agree with TRBD1. The CDR3 has 14 residues. Germline V gene sequence: CDR1 SGDLS, CDR2 YYNGEE. The junction had 2 bases not matched to a gene; V was cut back by 4 bases and J by 5 bases. The entire variable domain, with the rest obtained from reference TRBV9 and TRBJ2-4, is as follows: DSGVTQTPKHLITATGQRVTLRCSPRSGDLSVYWYQQSLDQGLQFLIQYYNGEERAKGNILERFSAQQFPDLHSELNLSSLELGDSALYFCASSTGQGENIQYFGAGTRLSVL.

The chain employs TRBV4-1 and TRBJ2-7; 10 positions agree with TRBD1. Germline V gene data show CDR1 as MGHRA and CDR2 as YSYEKL. The CDR3 consists of 14 residues. The V gene end was trimmed by 3 bases and the J gene end by 5 bases; junction bases not matched to a gene: 4. CDR3 sequence: CASSHPGQGNEQYF. The CDR3 coding sequence is TGCGCCAGCAGCCATCCGGGACAGGGGAACGAGCAGTACTTC.